What follows is one T cell receptor beta chain and its context. Its target is unknown. Individual cDNA molecules each received unique molecular identifiers attached to them. A single record per CDR3 protein comes from TCRdb applying MiXCR to the 5' RACE reads. This table has some 96,000 distinct CDR3 sequences, approximately 13% appearing once. The CDR3 is made up of 16 amino acids. CDR1 SGHKS and CDR2 YYEKEE come from the germline V gene (reference sequence). Trimming left V 0 bases short and J 0 bases short, with 12 bases between. This entry belongs to a study of early T cells in non-severe SARS-CoV-2 infection. Overall study context: Chains were unpaired, as sequencing was done on bulk RNA from unsorted whole blood. Study-level points and caveats: Anti-spike CD8 responses were favored by VDJdb matching, which missed private and CD4 specificities.

This rearrangement joins TRBV5-5 to TRBJ1-1; D is undetermined. The specimen sequenced was whole blood. The TCR originated in an adult who was a healthcare worker with PCR-confirmed SARS-CoV-2 infection or an uninfected control (not recorded which). The CDR3 protein is CASSLGAVAMNTEAFF. The CDR3 DNA reads as TGTGCCAGCAGCTTGGGCGCGGTCGCCATGAACACTGAAGCTTTCTTT.